The T cell receptor beta chain under discussion was sequenced for a study of blood T cell repertoires in COVID-19. Here immunoSEQ multiplex PCR was the method, and the copy in TCRdb shows in-frame clones only, minus some. The sample carries around 130,000 clones, 75% to 90% recorded once. Germline values: CDR1 MNHEY, CDR2 SMNVEV (reference sequence). The CDR3 extends over 15 amino acids. V lost 5 bases to trimming and J lost 0 bases, with 14 bases between them. This sequence was found in a human donor in a cohort sampled during active COVID-19. This chain uses TRBV27 with TRBJ2-7; the D gene is possibly TRBD2 (6 bases). The sample consisted of peripheral blood. The CDR3 nucleotides read TGTGCCAGCAGTGCGGGACTCCGGCTCTCCTACGAGCAGTACTTC. It yields the protein CASSAGLRLSYEQYF.